The T cell receptor beta chain under discussion was sequenced for a study of vaccination effects on CD4 cells after COVID-19. Study in general: Specimens were obtained from a couple of convalescent patients 16 days and one week prior to vaccination.

Measured with immunoSEQ multiplex PCR; TCRdb has only the in-frame clones, and not every one. This table holds roughly 24,000 clones, approximately 79% found once. This clone was counted only a few times. What it recognizes is unknown. Sequencing followed a ViraFEST assay step that expanded antigen-specific CD4+ T cells with viral peptide pools. Culture proceeded for approximately 10 days, and CD4+ T cells were then isolated. Infection dated between March and December 2020, before the Alpha, Beta and Delta variants reached the United States. Approximately 1.9 million PBMC per well were cultured with 10 IU/ml IL-2 and about 10 ug/ml peptides. Half the medium was replaced with IL-2 medium on days 3 and 7. The TCR originated in a human donor who had a prior SARS-CoV-2 infection. Sequenced here: CD4+ T cells from PBMCs cultured with SARS-CoV-2 spike peptides, sampled before COVID-19 vaccination.

The CDR3 DNA is TGTGCCAGCAGTGAAGAATGGCACAATCAGCCCCAGCATTTT. Its translation: CASSEEWHNQPQHF. J is TRBJ1-5 and V is TRBV6-1, with D hard to call. CDR3 length: 14 residues. The germline V gene has CDR1 MNHNS and CDR2 SASEGT. V lost 1 base, J lost 3 bases, and 7 bases lay in between.